Each of the 2 T cell receptor beta chains below was sequenced from the same sample in a study of neurological immune-mediated disorders. Indicated time point: longitudinal time-point 1 (baseline). TCRdb redid the calling of the 5' RACE reads with MiXCR, one entry per CDR3 protein. The sample holds about 71,000 distinct CDR3 sequences, approximately 10% seen once. The material sequenced was PBMCs. The receptors here all came from a young man in good health.

This clonotype appeared many times. In DNA, the CDR3 is TGTGCCAGCAGCCTACTTGTAATCGGGACTAGCGGGAGGGCCTACAATGAGCAGTTCTTC. Translating it yields CASSLLVIGTSGRAYNEQFF. This chain links TRBV5-5 with TRBJ2-1, with 16 nucleotides matching TRBD2. Germline trimming cut 4 bases from V and 2 bases from J; bases unmatched to any gene: 12. Germline assignment: CDR1 SGHKS and CDR2 YYEKEE (reference sequence). This CDR3 has 20 amino acids.

The table lists this clonotype with many counts. The chain couples TRBV13 to TRBJ2-1; TRBD2 might be the D (6 bases). The CDR3 is 13 residues long. The germline CDR1 and CDR2 sequences are PRHDT and FYEKMQ (reference sequence). V gave up 5 bases and J gave up 9 bases, with 14 bases separating them. The CDR3 DNA sequence: TGTGCCAGCAGCCCTAGACTAGAGTCTGAGCAGTTCTTC. Residues: CASSPRLESEQFF. The full variable domain, in which reference TRBV13 and TRBJ2-1 provide the parts outside the CDR3, is AAGVIQSPRHLIKEKRETATLKCYPIPRHDTVYWYQQGPGQDPQFLISFYEKMQSDKGSIPDRFSAQQFSDYHSELNMSSLELGDSALYFCASSPRLESEQFFGPGTRLTVL.